A single sample is the source of the 19 T cell receptor beta chains below, sequenced in a study of T cells after yellow fever vaccination. MiXCR was run by TCRdb on the 5' RACE reads, yielding one entry per CDR3 protein. The sample holds about 350,000 distinct CDR3 sequences, approximately 8% seen once. Source: PBMCs, taken about 41 days after the first yellow fever vaccination. These receptors all come from a man younger than 30 who received the YFV17D yellow fever vaccine.

V usage is TRBV27 and J usage is TRBJ2-7; possibly TRBD1 for D (5 bases). The CDR3 extends over 14 amino acids. From germline, CDR1 is MNHEY and CDR2 SMNVEV (reference sequence). The ends were cut back, 5 bases at V and 3 bases at J, with 14 bases in the middle. The CDR3 DNA is TGTGCCAGCAGTGTCAGGGTTACAGGCTACGAGCAGTACTTC. Protein: CASSVRVTGYEQYF.

This clonotype has a count of ten or more. The gene calls are TRBV12-3 or TRBV12-4 and TRBJ2-7; the D gene is possibly TRBD2 (6 bases). The V gene lost 7 bases and the J gene lost 1 base, with 20 bases spanning the gap. The length of the CDR3 is 16 residues. CDR3 sequence reads: CASTQTGTPRSYEQYV. The CDR3 nucleotides read TGTGCCAGCACCCAGACCGGGACTCCGCGTTCCTACGAGCAGTACGTC.

As regards this clonotype: A read error may produce the germline difference seen at one junction end. V usage is TRBV7-2 and J usage is TRBJ2-5; D is ambiguous. The CDR3 is made up of 15 amino acids. From germline, CDR1 is SGHTA and CDR2 FQGNSA. DNA for the CDR3: TGTGCCAGCAGCTTAGTGGGTGGGAACCAGGAGACCCAGTACTTC. It specifies CASSLVGGNQETQYF.

The V and J genes are TRBV4-1 and TRBJ2-6, with D unresolved. This CDR3 has 15 residues. The germline CDR1 and CDR2 sequences are MGHRA and YSYEKL. V lost 6 bases and J lost 0, with 9 bases in between. CDR3: CASSQFLSGANVLTF. As DNA, the CDR3 is TGCGCCAGCAGTCAGTTTCTCTCTGGGGCCAACGTCCTGACTTTC.

This chain links TRBV7-9 with TRBJ2-2; the D call may be TRBD1 or TRBD2 (5 bases each). The germline V and J ends were trimmed by 1 base and 7 bases, with 13 bases remaining between them. The CDR3 sequence is 15 residues long. Germline CDR1 reads SEHNR; CDR2 reads FQNEAQ (reference sequence). CDR3: CASSLVEGRGGELFF. The CDR3 nucleotides are TGTGCCAGCAGCTTAGTTGAGGGGCGCGGCGGGGAGCTGTTTTTT.

The sample holds a few counts of this clonotype. This chain connects TRBV11-2 to TRBJ2-3; D is unresolved. Looked up from germline, CDR1 is SGHAT and CDR2 is FQNNGV. V lost 1 base to trimming and J lost 2 bases, with 7 bases between them. The CDR3 has 14 amino acids. The chain's CDR3 is CASSLALFTDTQYF. For the CDR3, the DNA is TGTGCCAGCAGCTTAGCCTTGTTCACAGATACGCAGTATTTT.

This clonotype has more than one count but fewer than ten. The CDR3: CASSSDDWDRGPYNEQFF. The CDR3 DNA sequence: TGTGCCAGCAGCTCGGACGACTGGGACAGGGGGCCCTACAATGAGCAGTTCTTC. The rearrangement uses TRBV11-1 and TRBJ2-1; 12 bases match TRBD1. Losses at the gene ends were 4 bases for V and 2 bases for J; bases not matched to a gene: 9. In germline, CDR1 is SGHAT, CDR2 FQDESV (reference sequence). There are 18 residues in the CDR3.

The chain employs TRBV7-8 and TRBJ2-6, with unresolved D. The germline V gene encodes CDR1 SGHVS and CDR2 FQNEAQ. This CDR3 region has 17 residues. Trimming removed 2 bases from V and 5 bases from J, with 16 bases in between. The CDR3, as DNA: TGTGCCAGCAGCTTAACAGCGCGAATTACGTGGGCCAACGTCCTGACTTTC. This gives the protein CASSLTARITWANVLTF.

This clonotype was seen many times. This chain links TRBV6-4 with TRBJ1-1, with D perhaps matching TRBD1 (5 bases). CDR1 is MRHNA, CDR2 SNTAGT, per germline. The CDR3 has 13 amino acids. Trimming left V 0 bases short and J 8 bases short, with 10 bases between. The CDR3 spells CASSDSGAREAFF. CDR3 nucleotide sequence: TGTGCCAGCAGTGACTCAGGGGCGAGAGAAGCTTTCTTT.

Only a few counts were recorded for this clonotype. The V gene is TRBV5-4, the J gene TRBJ2-5, with 7 bases fitting TRBD2. After removal of 4 bases from V and 5 bases from J, the junction contained 11 bases not matched to a gene. The CDR3 contains 15 residues. CDR1 and CDR2 (germline): SGHNT, YYREEE (reference sequence). The CDR3 sequence: CASSQQGGGLETQYF. The CDR3, as DNA: TGTGCCAGCAGCCAACAAGGCGGGGGTCTTGAGACCCAGTACTTC. Full variable domain (remainder filled in from reference TRBV5-4 and TRBJ2-5): ETGVTQSPTHLIKTRGQQVTLRCSSQSGHNTVSWYQQALGQGPQFIFQYYREEENGRGNFPPRFSGLQFPNYSSELNVNALELDDSALYLCASSQQGGGLETQYFGPGTRLLVL.

V is TRBV4-3 and J is TRBJ2-3, with no clear D. The V gene lost 0 bases and the J gene lost 2 bases, with 9 bases spanning the gap. Germline V gene data show CDR1 as LGHNA and CDR2 as YSLEER. The CDR3 totals 15 residues. This CDR3 is CASSQDRVPTDTQYF. The CDR3 DNA follows: TGCGCCAGCAGCCAAGATAGAGTACCCACAGATACGCAGTATTTT.

This clonotype appeared a few times. The rearrangement links TRBV20-1 to TRBJ2-2; a weak D match, TRBD2 (5 bases). The length of the CDR3 is 13 residues. Between the trimmed V and J ends, which lost 3 bases and 6 bases, there was a span of 11 bases. The germline CDR1 and CDR2 sequences are DFQATT and SNEGSKA (reference sequence). In DNA, the CDR3 is TGCAGTGCTAGCTTGTCCGGGGCCGGGGAGCTGTTTTTT. It yields the protein CSASLSGAGELFF.

The chain uses TRBV27 and TRBJ1-6; 9 bases align to TRBD1. Germline V gene data show CDR1 as MNHEY and CDR2 as SMNVEV (reference sequence). Germline trimming cut 1 base from V and 10 bases from J; bases unmatched to any gene: 14. CDR3 length equals 18 residues. CDR3 sequence (DNA): TGTGCCAGCAGTTTATACAACAGGGGGCGTTCGGTCCGATCACCCCTCCACTTT. Encoded protein: CASSLYNRGRSVRSPLHF.

In this sample, this clonotype turned up a few times. This chain joins TRBV10-3 and TRBJ2-3, with D perhaps matching TRBD1 (7 bases). V was pared by 10 bases and J by 6 bases, with 20 bases between. Germline CDR1 reads ENHRY; CDR2 reads SYGVKD. This CDR3 is built from 14 residues. This CDR3 reads CATETGVGGDTQYF. CDR3 bases: TGTGCCACAGAAACAGGGGTGGGAGGCGATACGCAGTATTTT.

The chain is built from TRBV27 and TRBJ1-2, with 7 bases identical to TRBD1. V gave up 4 bases and J gave up 4 bases; unmatched junction bases: 6. Germline V gives CDR1 MNHEY, CDR2 SMNVEV (reference sequence). The CDR3 contains 14 residues. CDR3 sequence: CASSSYRGGYGYTF. The CDR3 DNA sequence: TGTGCCAGCAGTTCCTACAGGGGAGGCTATGGCTACACCTTC.

This clonotype was counted a few times. The rearrangement joins TRBV20-1 to TRBJ2-1; TRBD1 aligns across 7 bases. The length of the CDR3 is 16 residues. Unmatched junction bases numbered 9, after V lost 0 bases and J lost 4 bases. Germline V lookup: CDR1 DFQATT, CDR2 SNEGSKA (reference sequence). CDR3 loop: CSAREQCWGQYNEQFF. The CDR3 bases are TGCAGTGCTAGAGAGCAATGTTGGGGACAGTACAATGAGCAGTTCTTC.

This clonotype has only a few counts. The J gene is TRBJ1-5, the V gene TRBV25-1; TRBD1 matches 9 bases. The CDR3 has 16 residues. V lost 4 bases, J lost 3 bases, and 7 bases stayed unmatched. Germline values: CDR1 MGHDK, CDR2 SYGVNS. CDR3 nucleotide sequence: TGTGCCAGCAGTGGCACAGGGGGCTCTCACAATCAGCCCCAGCATTTT. Protein product: CASSGTGGSHNQPQHF. The full variable domain, its missing parts supplied by reference TRBV25-1 and TRBJ1-5, is EADIYQTPRYLVIGTGKKITLECSQTMGHDKMYWYQQDPGMELHLIHYSYGVNSTEKGDLSSESTVSRIRTEHFPLTLESARPSHTSQYLCASSGTGGSHNQPQHFGDGTRLSIL.

This clonotype was found a few times. V is TRBV6-5 and J is TRBJ1-3; 8 bases are a match to TRBD1. V dropped 2 bases and J dropped 2; count of bases not matched to a gene: 5. The CDR3 runs 16 residues. Germline CDR1 and CDR2: MNHEY and SVGAGI. Written as DNA, the CDR3 is TGTGCCAGCAGTTACATGCAGGGGGCGACTGGAAACACCATATATTTT. This gives the protein CASSYMQGATGNTIYF.

The V gene is TRBV11-2, the J gene TRBJ2-7; D gene uncertain. CDR1 and CDR2 (germline): SGHAT, FQNNGV. Trimming removed 3 bases at V and 0 bases at J, with 9 bases between. The CDR3 has 14 residues. CDR3 sequence (DNA): TGTGCCAGCAGCTTTCTGGTTTCCTCCTACGAGCAGTACTTC. Its translation: CASSFLVSSYEQYF.